This T cell receptor beta chain appears in the sequencing data of a study of CD8 T cells in Susac syndrome. After removal of 4 bases from V and 6 bases from J, the junction contained 7 bases not matched to a gene. CDR3 size: 15 residues. Germline assignment: CDR1 SGHRS and CDR2 YFSETQ. Those who served as multiple sclerosis controls were treatment-naive patients with stable or active relapsing-remitting disease. RNA in amounts of about 0.45 to 1 ug was reverse transcribed with random hexamers. TCRdb processed the immunoSEQ multiplex PCR reads anew with MiXCR; each CDR3 protein has one entry. Among 200,000 to 250,000 distinct CDR3 sequences, 85% to 95% were seen once, and the ten largest hold roughly 0.07%.

The sample taken for sequencing was CD4+ T cells from PBMCs. This chain links TRBV5-1 with TRBJ2-3, with 11 positions matching TRBD2. The receptor was derived from a human donor with multiple sclerosis. CDR3 nucleotides: TGCGCCAGCAGCGTGGCTAGCGGGAGGTTTGATACGCAGTATTTT. It specifies CASSVASGRFDTQYF.